The text below deals with one T cell receptor beta chain. Its antigen is unidentified. With V trimmed by 4 bases and J by 7 bases, 9 bases remained unmatched. The CDR3 sequence is 15 residues long. Per germline, CDR1 MNHEY and CDR2 SVGAGI. Assay used: immunoSEQ multiplex PCR; TCRdb lists only in-frame clones, some missing. The table lists 95,000 to 110,000 clones, around 90% of them singletons. This sample stems from a study of T cell responses to AZD1222 COVID-19 vaccine. About the research overall: Samples with a second dose at about 4 or about 12 weeks were pooled together. Study-wide results and limits: Donors, mostly white British, included more females; clonal diversity was possibly underestimated.

The genes are TRBV6-5 and TRBJ1-2; 10 bases are a match to TRBD1. This TCR was sampled from an adult in good health. The sample consisted of peripheral blood, taken on day 0 of AZD1222 vaccination. As DNA, the CDR3 is TGTGCCAGCAGTTTCACCACCGGGACAGGGGTTGGCTACACCTTC. Encoded protein: CASSFTTGTGVGYTF.